Each of the 5 T cell receptor beta chains below was sequenced from the same sample in a study of shared clonotypes between healthy human individuals. Naive CD8 cells lacked CD45RO, underwent positive selection for CCR7 and left out terminally differentiated effector memory CD45RA+ cells. Profiled with immunoSEQ multiplex PCR; TCRdb holds only in-frame clones, not every one. This sample yields approximately 2,200,000 clones, of which around 93% are seen a single time; more than 1.5% belongs to the top ten. Sequencing was performed on naive CD8+ T cells from PBMCs. The receptors originated from a man aged 18 to 29 in good health. Some clones in this sample may be carry-over from other donors' samples.

This sequence joins TRBV19 and TRBJ2-1; possibly TRBD1 for D (6 bases). The CDR3 sequence is 14 residues long. The V gene lost 0 bases and the J gene lost 8 bases, with 11 bases spanning the gap. Looked up from germline, CDR1 is LNHDA and CDR2 is SQIVND (reference sequence). CDR3 residues: CASSIELGGHEQFF. For the CDR3, the DNA is TGTGCCAGTAGTATAGAACTAGGGGGTCATGAGCAGTTCTTC.

The chain joins TRBV6-6 to TRBJ2-3; 7 nucleotides match TRBD2. Germline V lookup: CDR1 MNHNY, CDR2 SVGAGI (reference sequence). This CDR3 comprises 15 residues. The J segment lost 0 bases and the V segment lost 2 bases, leaving 2 bases of the junction unmatched. CDR3 protein: CASSYEGLSTDTQYF. CDR3 coding DNA: TGTGCCAGCAGTTACGAGGGACTAAGCACAGATACGCAGTATTTT.

The gene calls are TRBV7-9 and TRBJ2-7, with TRBD1 matching over 8 bases. J gave up 1 base and V 6 bases, and 11 bases lay outside the gene matches. Germline CDR1 and CDR2: SEHNR and FQNEAQ (reference sequence). There are 16 residues in the CDR3. This CDR3 reads CASRPGTGEGSYEQYF. The CDR3 coding sequence is TGTGCCAGCAGGCCCGGGACAGGTGAGGGGTCCTACGAGCAGTACTTC. The whole variable domain, remainder taken from reference TRBV7-9 and TRBJ2-7, is DTGVSQNPRHKITKRGQNVTFRCDPISEHNRLYWYRQTLGQGPEFLTYFQNEAQLEKSRLLSDRFSAERPKGSFSTLEIQRTEQGDSAMYLCASRPGTGEGSYEQYFGPGTRLTVT.

V gene TRBV2 combines with J gene TRBJ1-1; the D gene is possibly TRBD1 (5 bases). The CDR3 length is 15 residues. V gave up 3 bases and J gave up 1 base, with 12 bases separating them. Germline CDR1 SNHLY, CDR2 FYNNEI. The CDR3 is CASSEDGAPNTEAFF. CDR3 bases: TGTGCCAGCAGTGAGGACGGGGCCCCGAACACTGAAGCTTTCTTT.

This clone was counted a single time. The genes are TRBV9 and TRBJ2-7; D may be TRBD1 (6 bases). Germline V gene sequence: CDR1 SGDLS, CDR2 YYNGEE. Trimming took 2 bases from V and 6 from J, leaving 15 bases between them. There are 14 residues in the CDR3. CDR3 coding DNA: TGTGCCAGCAGCGTGGGGCCAGGGGTGAGCGAGCAGTACTTC. Its protein is CASSVGPGVSEQYF.